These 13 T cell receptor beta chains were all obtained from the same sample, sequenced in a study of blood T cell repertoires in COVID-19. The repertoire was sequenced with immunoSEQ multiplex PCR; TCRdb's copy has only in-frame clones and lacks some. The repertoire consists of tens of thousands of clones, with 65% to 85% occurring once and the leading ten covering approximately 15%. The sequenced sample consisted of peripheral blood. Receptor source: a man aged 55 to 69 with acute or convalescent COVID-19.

This CDR3 reads CASSTRDTLSGNTIYF. The CDR3 nucleotides read TGTGCCAGCAGTACTCGGGACACTCTCTCTGGAAACACCATATATTTT. The V and J genes are TRBV6-6 and TRBJ1-3; a weak D match, TRBD1 (6 bases). In germline, CDR1 is MNHNY, CDR2 SVGAGI (reference sequence). CDR3 length equals 16 residues. The germline V and J ends were trimmed by 5 bases and 0 bases, with 14 bases remaining between them.

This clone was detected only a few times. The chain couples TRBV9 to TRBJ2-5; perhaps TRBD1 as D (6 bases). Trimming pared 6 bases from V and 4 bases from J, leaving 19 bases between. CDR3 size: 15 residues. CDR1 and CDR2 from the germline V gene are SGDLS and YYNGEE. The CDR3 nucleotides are TGTGCCAGCACCTTCACACAGGGAGAGGGAGAGACCCAGTACTTC. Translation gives CASTFTQGEGETQYF.

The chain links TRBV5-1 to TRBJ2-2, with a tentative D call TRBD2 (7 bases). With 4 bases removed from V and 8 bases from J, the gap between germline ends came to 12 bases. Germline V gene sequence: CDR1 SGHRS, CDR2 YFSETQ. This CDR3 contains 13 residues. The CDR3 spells CASSRGAAGELFF. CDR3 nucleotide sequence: TGCGCCAGCAGCCGGGGGGCGGCGGGGGAGCTGTTTTTT.

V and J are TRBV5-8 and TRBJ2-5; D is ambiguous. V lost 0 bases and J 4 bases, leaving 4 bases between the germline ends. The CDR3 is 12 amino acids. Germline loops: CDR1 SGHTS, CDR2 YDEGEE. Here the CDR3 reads CASSLVIETQYF. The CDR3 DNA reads TGTGCCAGCAGCTTGGTTATAGAGACCCAGTACTTC.

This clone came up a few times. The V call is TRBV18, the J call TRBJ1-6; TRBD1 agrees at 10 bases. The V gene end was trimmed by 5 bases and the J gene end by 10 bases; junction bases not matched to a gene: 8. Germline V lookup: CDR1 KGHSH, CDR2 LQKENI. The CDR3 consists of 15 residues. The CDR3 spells CASSGGTGEGSPLHF. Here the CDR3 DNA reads TGTGCCAGCTCAGGAGGGACAGGGGAAGGATCACCCCTCCACTTT.

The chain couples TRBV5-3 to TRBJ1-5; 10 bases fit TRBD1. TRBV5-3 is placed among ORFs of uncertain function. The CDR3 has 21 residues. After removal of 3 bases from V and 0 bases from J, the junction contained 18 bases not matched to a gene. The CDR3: CARSSNTGQGLLSYSNQPQHF. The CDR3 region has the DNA TGTGCCAGAAGCTCTAACACGGGACAGGGGCTCCTATCCTATAGCAATCAGCCCCAGCATTTT.

This chain's CDR3 is CSVEGDAGSNEKLFF. Written as DNA, the CDR3 is TGCAGCGTTGAAGGCGATGCGGGCTCTAATGAAAAACTGTTTTTT. The chain uses TRBV29-1 and TRBJ1-4; D is ambiguous. Trimming took off 1 base at V and 3 bases at J, with 12 bases between the two ends. Germline CDR1 and CDR2: SQVTM and ANQGSEA. The CDR3 is made up of 15 amino acids.

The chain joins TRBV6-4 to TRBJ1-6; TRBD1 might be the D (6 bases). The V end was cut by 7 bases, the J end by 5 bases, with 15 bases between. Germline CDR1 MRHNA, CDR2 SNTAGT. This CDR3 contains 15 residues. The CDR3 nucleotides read TGTGCCAGCACCCGACAGGTGATAGATAATTCACCCCTCCACTTT. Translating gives CASTRQVIDNSPLHF.

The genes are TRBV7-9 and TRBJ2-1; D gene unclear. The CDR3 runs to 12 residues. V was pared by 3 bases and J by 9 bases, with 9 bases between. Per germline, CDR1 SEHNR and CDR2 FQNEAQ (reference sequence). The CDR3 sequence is CASSFRHVEQFF. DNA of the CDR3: TGTGCCAGCAGCTTTAGACACGTTGAGCAGTTCTTC.

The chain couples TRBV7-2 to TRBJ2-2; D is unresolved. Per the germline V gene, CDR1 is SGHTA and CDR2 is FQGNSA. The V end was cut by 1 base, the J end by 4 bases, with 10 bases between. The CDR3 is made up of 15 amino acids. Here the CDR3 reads CASSLGPGFTGELFF. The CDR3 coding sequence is TGTGCCAGCAGCTTAGGTCCCGGTTTCACCGGGGAGCTGTTTTTT.

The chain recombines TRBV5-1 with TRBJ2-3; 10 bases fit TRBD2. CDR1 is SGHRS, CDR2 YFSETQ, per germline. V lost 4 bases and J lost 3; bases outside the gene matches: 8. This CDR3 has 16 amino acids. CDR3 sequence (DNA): TGCGCCAGCAGCCGTACAGCGGGGGGGCCGACAGATACGCAGTATTTT. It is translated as CASSRTAGGPTDTQYF. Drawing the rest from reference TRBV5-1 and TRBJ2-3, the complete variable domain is KAGVTQTPRYLIKTRGQQVTLSCSPISGHRSVSWYQQTPGQGLQFLFEYFSETQRNKGNFPGRFSGRQFSNSRSEMNVSTLELGDSALYLCASSRTAGGPTDTQYFGPGTRLTVL.

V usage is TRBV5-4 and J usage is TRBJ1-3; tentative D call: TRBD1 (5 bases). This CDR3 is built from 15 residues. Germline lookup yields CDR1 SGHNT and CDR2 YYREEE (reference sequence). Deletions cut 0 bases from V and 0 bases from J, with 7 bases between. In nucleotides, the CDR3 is TGTGCCAGCAGCTTGGGACAGAACTCTGGAAACACCATATATTTT. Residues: CASSLGQNSGNTIYF.

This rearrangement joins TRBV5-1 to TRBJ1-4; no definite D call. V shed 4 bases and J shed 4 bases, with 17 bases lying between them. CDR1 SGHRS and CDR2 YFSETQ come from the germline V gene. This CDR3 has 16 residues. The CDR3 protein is CASSPLVSGGNEKLFF. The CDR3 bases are TGCGCCAGCAGCCCATTGGTGTCCGGAGGTAATGAAAAACTGTTTTTT.